The 30 T cell receptor beta chains presented below share a single source sample, sequenced in a study of beta chain features in type 1 diabetes. General study results and limits: Moderately but significantly shorter TCRB CDR3s were found in Type 1 diabetes patients in all four CD4+ subsets.

No antigen has been identified for these receptors. The authors reverse transcribed all of the isolated RNA, so sequencing captured expressed TCRB transcripts. Some clones are missing from TCRdb's copy, which holds only in-frame ones; the method was immunoSEQ multiplex PCR. The data show around 56,000 clones, approximately 52% seen once. The specimen sequenced was Tregs from blood. The receptors originated from a woman aged 40 to 50 with type 1 diabetes.

This chain connects TRBV7-2 to TRBJ1-2; 8 bases agree with TRBD1. The V segment lost 5 bases and the J segment 5 bases; nucleotides outside the gene matches: 13. The CDR3 runs 16 residues. The germline V gene encodes CDR1 SGHTA and CDR2 FQGNSA. The CDR3 DNA reads as TGTGCCAGCAGCCGAAACCCAGGGGGCAAGGGGTATGGCTACACCTTC. This encodes CASSRNPGGKGYGYTF.

The chain uses TRBV5-6 and TRBJ1-1, with TRBD1 matching 9 bases. Germline CDR1 is SGHDT and CDR2 is YYEEEE. The CDR3 sequence is 17 residues long. J was trimmed by 0 bases and V by 0 bases; bases with no gene match: 6. The CDR3 spells CASSLARQGVMNTEAFF. The CDR3 coding sequence is TGTGCCAGCAGCTTGGCCAGACAGGGGGTTATGAACACTGAAGCTTTCTTT. Drawing the rest from reference TRBV5-6 and TRBJ1-1, the complete variable domain is DAGVTQSPTHLIKTRGQQVTLRCSPKSGHDTVSWYQQALGQGPQFIFQYYEEEERQRGNFPDRFSGHQFPNYSSELNVNALLLGDSALYLCASSLARQGVMNTEAFFGQGTRLTVV.

In nucleotides, the CDR3 is TGTGCCAGCAGTTACTCGTTCAGGGCTAGCACAGATACGCAGTATTTT. Translation: CASSYSFRASTDTQYF. This rearrangement joins TRBV6-5 to TRBJ2-3; the D gene is possibly TRBD1 (5 bases). The V end was cut by 0 bases, the J end by 0 bases, with 10 bases between. CDR3 size: 16 residues. Germline V gene data show CDR1 as MNHEY and CDR2 as SVGAGI.

This CDR3 is CASSRGTGGYTF. The CDR3 DNA sequence: TGTGCCAGCAGCCGCGGTACGGGTGGCTACACCTTC. This chain links TRBV7-2 with TRBJ1-2; D is ambiguous. Deletions cut 5 bases from V and 7 bases from J, with 11 bases between. CDR1 and CDR2 from the germline V gene are SGHTA and FQGNSA. The CDR3 spans 12 residues.

The chain is built from TRBV19 and TRBJ2-2, with a tentative D call TRBD1 (6 bases). The germline V and J ends were trimmed by 7 bases and 4 bases, with 7 bases remaining between them. The CDR3 extends over 12 amino acids. Germline values: CDR1 LNHDA, CDR2 SQIVND (reference sequence). CDR3 sequence: CASTQGTGELFF. The CDR3, as DNA: TGTGCCAGTACACAGGGCACCGGGGAGCTGTTTTTT.

The gene calls are TRBV5-1 and TRBJ2-2, with 12 bases matching TRBD2. Germline CDR1 and CDR2: SGHRS and YFSETQ. V trimming: 0 bases; J trimming: 6 bases; junction bases outside the gene matches: 3. The CDR3 runs 16 residues. The DNA for the CDR3 is TGCGCCAGCAGCTTGGGACTAGCGGGAGTTGCCGGGGAGCTGTTTTTT. Translating gives CASSLGLAGVAGELFF.

The chain employs TRBV5-1 and TRBJ2-1, with 9 bases matching TRBD2. CDR1 and CDR2 (germline): SGHRS, YFSETQ. The CDR3 loop spans 15 amino acids. Trimming removed 3 bases from V and 0 bases from J; junction bases left unmatched: 1. CDR3 nucleotides: TGCGCCAGCAGCTGGACTAGCGACTCCTACAATGAGCAGTTCTTC. Amino acid sequence: CASSWTSDSYNEQFF.

This chain connects TRBV7-3 to TRBJ1-5; no clear D. The CDR3 sequence is 13 residues long. V was pared by 3 bases and J by 6 bases, with 9 bases between. Germline V gene data show CDR1 as SGHTA and CDR2 as FQGTGA. Here the CDR3 DNA reads TGTGCCAGCAGCTTGGATGGGAGTCAGCCCCAGCATTTT. Translating it yields CASSLDGSQPQHF.

The V and J genes are TRBV15 and TRBJ2-5; tentatively, D is TRBD1 (6 bases). The CDR3 is 19 residues long. V was cut by 0 bases and J by 2 bases, with 22 bases left in between. CDR1 and CDR2 from the germline V gene are LNHNV and YYDKDF (reference sequence). CDR3 sequence reads: CATSRDIGGQTLLQETQYF. The CDR3 DNA is TGTGCCACCAGCAGAGATATAGGAGGACAGACGTTGCTTCAAGAGACCCAGTACTTC.

V gene TRBV29-1 combines with J gene TRBJ1-1; D is possibly TRBD1 (5 bases). Germline CDR1 and CDR2: SQVTM and ANQGSEA. Trimming removed 7 bases from V and 5 bases from J, with 17 bases in between. The CDR3 spans 13 residues. As DNA, the CDR3 is TGCAGCGGACTACGTCCAGGGAGGACTGAAGCTTTCTTT. Translating gives CSGLRPGRTEAFF.

J is TRBJ2-3 and V is TRBV28; 9 nucleotides agree with TRBD1. Germline V gene sequence: CDR1 MDHEN, CDR2 SYDVKM. Trimming cost V 7 bases and J 2 bases; bases outside gene matches: 4. This CDR3 comprises 14 residues. The CDR3 protein is CASNGQGITDTQYF. CDR3 bases: TGTGCCAGCAACGGACAGGGGATCACAGATACGCAGTATTTT. The variable domain in full, with the rest retrieved from reference TRBV28 and TRBJ2-3, is DVKVTQSSRYLVKRTGEKVFLECVQDMDHENMFWYRQDPGLGLRLIYFSYDVKMKEKGDIPEGYSVSREKKERFSLILESASTNQTSMYLCASNGQGITDTQYFGPGTRLTVL.

This clone was counted a few times. This chain links TRBV20-1 with TRBJ1-1, with a tentative D call TRBD1 (5 bases). Trimming cost V 5 bases and J 4 bases, with 8 bases left between them. The CDR3 consists of 11 residues. CDR1 is DFQATT and CDR2 is SNEGSKA in the germline V gene (reference sequence). The CDR3 reads CSAVGPTEAFF. The CDR3 DNA follows: TGCAGTGCTGTGGGGCCCACTGAAGCTTTCTTT.

The genes are TRBV27 and TRBJ1-1; no firm D call. V dropped 5 bases and J dropped 0 bases, with 7 bases sitting between them. Germline CDR1 MNHEY, CDR2 SMNVEV (reference sequence). CDR3 length equals 13 residues. In DNA form, the CDR3 reads TGTGCCAGCAGTGTTATCCTGAACACTGAAGCTTTCTTT. Protein: CASSVILNTEAFF.

This clone appeared a single time. The chain is built from TRBV7-9 and TRBJ2-6, with TRBD1 as a possible D gene (6 bases). The V end lost 6 bases, the J end lost 8 bases, and 17 bases lay between the germline ends. The germline V gene has CDR1 SEHNR and CDR2 FQNEAQ (reference sequence). The CDR3 runs 15 residues. Written as DNA, the CDR3 is TGTGCCAGCAGTCAGACCGAACAGGGCCCCAACGTCCTGACTTTC. It is translated as CASSQTEQGPNVLTF.

The J gene is TRBJ1-5, the V gene TRBV5-1; a possible D gene is TRBD1 (5 bases). Germline V CDR1 and CDR2: SGHRS, YFSETQ. Trimming stripped 5 bases from V and 0 bases from J, with 15 bases between. The CDR3 contains 16 residues. As DNA, the CDR3 is TGCGCCAGCAGTCCCTGGGGGGGGAGTAGCAATCAGCCCCAGCATTTT. This encodes CASSPWGGSSNQPQHF.

This clone was counted a few times. The chain combines TRBV29-1 with TRBJ2-5, with 13 bases that match TRBD2. The V and J ends lost 4 bases and 5 bases, in that order; junction bases with no gene match: 4. The germline V gene has CDR1 SQVTM and CDR2 ANQGSEA. This CDR3 spans 14 amino acids. The CDR3 is CSVGVTSGGETQYF. For the CDR3, the DNA is TGCAGCGTTGGAGTGACTAGCGGGGGGGAGACCCAGTACTTC.

This sequence joins TRBV2 and TRBJ1-1; TRBD1 is a possible D gene (6 bases). Per the germline V gene, CDR1 is SNHLY and CDR2 is FYNNEI. V dropped 9 bases and J dropped 1 base, with 12 bases sitting between them. The CDR3 runs 13 residues. CDR3 coding DNA: TGTGCCAGATCACAGGGCGGGAACACTGAAGCTTTCTTT. Protein product: CARSQGGNTEAFF.

V is TRBV14 and J is TRBJ2-7, with 8 positions matching TRBD2. The germline V gene encodes CDR1 SGHDN and CDR2 FVKESK. This CDR3 spans 13 amino acids. With V trimmed by 3 bases and J by 6 bases, 4 bases remained unmatched. CDR3 coding DNA: TGTGCCAGCAGCCAGACTAGCGTCAGCGAGCAGTACTTC. Protein: CASSQTSVSEQYF.

This clone has more than one count but fewer than ten. The chain is built from TRBV28 and TRBJ1-1; a possible D gene is TRBD1 (6 bases). CDR3 length: 12 amino acids. Trimming pared 5 bases from V and 3 bases from J, leaving 7 bases between. CDR1 is MDHEN and CDR2 is SYDVKM in the germline V gene. CDR3: CASSEGDTEAFF. The CDR3 DNA follows: TGTGCCAGCAGTGAGGGGGACACTGAAGCTTTCTTT. Looking up the rest from reference TRBV28 and TRBJ1-1 gives the full variable domain: DVKVTQSSRYLVKRTGEKVFLECVQDMDHENMFWYRQDPGLGLRLIYFSYDVKMKEKGDIPEGYSVSREKKERFSLILESASTNQTSMYLCASSEGDTEAFFGQGTRLTVV.

There are a few counts of this clone. V and J are TRBV28 and TRBJ1-5, with TRBD1 identical over 7 bases. Germline V gene data show CDR1 as MDHEN and CDR2 as SYDVKM. The CDR3 spans 16 residues. V lost 3 bases and J lost 1; bases outside the gene matches: 6. CDR3 in DNA: TGTGCCAGCAGTTTGAGACAGGGAATGAGCAATCAGCCCCAGCATTTT. Translation gives CASSLRQGMSNQPQHF.

In its sample, this clone was seen once. The chain joins TRBV28 to TRBJ1-5; TRBD1 agrees at 8 bases. The CDR3 sequence is 16 residues long. The germline gives CDR1 MDHEN, CDR2 SYDVKM. After removal of 4 bases from V and 6 bases from J, the junction contained 11 bases not matched to a gene. DNA for the CDR3: TGTGCCAGCAGTTCACGACCGGGCAGGGGGCCTCAGCCCCAGCATTTT. This gives the protein CASSSRPGRGPQPQHF.

The chain has TRBV10-3 and TRBJ2-6, with D possibly matching TRBD1 (7 bases). Deletions cut 8 bases from V and 2 bases from J, with 16 bases between. CDR1 is ENHRY and CDR2 is SYGVKD in the germline V gene. The CDR3 loop spans 16 amino acids. The DNA of the CDR3 is TGTGCCATCGGATCCCAGGGGGGAACTGGGGCCAACGTCCTGACTTTC. This gives the protein CAIGSQGGTGANVLTF.

A single count supports this clone. The chain couples TRBV28 to TRBJ1-1, with D hard to call. Looked up from germline, CDR1 is MDHEN and CDR2 is SYDVKM. V was shortened by 2 bases and J by 1 base, with 8 bases between the two germline ends. This CDR3 contains 14 residues. Here the CDR3 DNA reads TGTGCCAGCAGTTTACTGGGAGGGAACACTGAAGCTTTCTTT. Encoded protein: CASSLLGGNTEAFF.

This clone was counted between two and nine times. The rearrangement links TRBV30 to TRBJ2-7; D is possibly TRBD1 (5 bases). Per the germline V gene, CDR1 is GTSNPN and CDR2 is SVGIG (reference sequence). With 5 bases removed from V and 4 bases from J, the gap between germline ends came to 12 bases. The CDR3 has 12 residues. In DNA form, the CDR3 reads TGTGCCTGGGGTAAAGGGGTTTACGAGCAGTACTTC. This encodes CAWGKGVYEQYF.

The V call is TRBV7-2, the J call TRBJ2-1, with 11 bases matching TRBD2. Trimming removed 5 bases from V and 6 bases from J; junction bases left unmatched: 6. This CDR3 is built from 15 residues. CDR1 SGHTA and CDR2 FQGNSA come from the germline V gene. The CDR3 sequence is CASSPQGTSGNEQFF. CDR3 coding DNA: TGTGCCAGCAGCCCGCAAGGGACTAGCGGCAATGAGCAGTTCTTC.

J is TRBJ1-2 and V is TRBV27, with D possibly TRBD1 on 6 matching bases. CDR1 is MNHEY and CDR2 is SMNVEV in the germline V gene (reference sequence). Trimming removed 6 bases at V and 6 bases at J, with 14 bases between. The CDR3 is made up of 13 amino acids. The CDR3 DNA follows: TGTGCCAGCAGAAGGCAGGGGTTGGATGGCTACACCTTC. Amino acids: CASRRQGLDGYTF.

This clone was detected only a few times. The rearrangement links TRBV10-3 to TRBJ2-7, with D perhaps TRBD2 (5 bases). Germline V gives CDR1 ENHRY, CDR2 SYGVKD. V was clipped by 2 bases and J by 6 bases, with 8 bases between them. CDR3 length equals 12 residues. The CDR3 region has the DNA TGTGCCATCAGTGAGCGACGGGGCGAGCAGTACTTC. This codes for CAISERRGEQYF.

This clone came up a few times. The CDR3 DNA sequence: TGTGCCAGCAGCTCTCAGGGGCGCGCGTATAATGAGCAGTTCTTC. It encodes CASSSQGRAYNEQFF. This chain joins TRBV7-9 and TRBJ2-1, with D perhaps matching TRBD1 (6 bases). Germline V CDR1 and CDR2: SEHNR, FQNEAQ (reference sequence). The CDR3 sequence is 15 residues long. The germline V and J ends were trimmed by 4 bases and 7 bases, with 17 bases remaining between them.

V gene TRBV29-1 combines with J gene TRBJ1-6; possible D gene TRBD1, 5 bases. This CDR3 is 12 amino acids long. Germline lookup yields CDR1 SQVTM and CDR2 ANQGSEA. Trimming removed 5 bases from V and 8 bases from J, with 10 bases in between. CDR3 sequence (DNA): TGCAGCGTTCGCTTAGGGGATTCACCCCTCCACTTT. It encodes CSVRLGDSPLHF.

The genes are TRBV6-6 and TRBJ2-7, with D maybe TRBD2 (6 bases). CDR1 is MNHNY and CDR2 is SVGAGI in the germline V gene (reference sequence). V lost 6 bases to trimming and J lost 0 bases, with 9 bases between them. The CDR3 has 13 residues. CDR3 sequence: CASRGGSSYEQYF. CDR3 nucleotides: TGTGCCAGCAGGGGAGGATCCTCCTACGAGCAGTACTTC.